The text below deals with one T cell receptor beta chain. Antigen specificity is unknown. This specimen belongs to a study of blood T cells in healthy people across ages. The study, taken as a whole, reports: Age showed a roughly linear inverse relationship with TCR beta diversity per million T cells.

Primed by a sample-barcoded 5' primer and a J-beta primer mix, a second PCR proceeded for roughly 6 to 12 cycles. TCRdb redid the calling of the 5' RACE reads with MiXCR, one entry per CDR3 protein. The profile shows fewer than 1,200,000 distinct CDR3 sequences, about 25% of them singletons. The same sample was also used in a study of T cells of mothers and their children. According to that study: Three healthy Caucasian mothers and their six children were the donors.

The TCR originated in a girl aged 2-10 years in good health. Material for sequencing was blood.

The CDR3 DNA is TGCAGTGTTCGCAGGACGTCCCCTGAAAAACTGTTTTTT. This gives the protein CSVRRTSPEKLFF. The chain is built from TRBV20-1 and TRBJ1-4, with unresolved D. Germline-derived CDR1 and CDR2 are DFQATT and SNEGSKA (reference sequence). Trimming took 7 bases from V and 7 from J, leaving 16 bases between them. The CDR3 sequence is 13 residues long.